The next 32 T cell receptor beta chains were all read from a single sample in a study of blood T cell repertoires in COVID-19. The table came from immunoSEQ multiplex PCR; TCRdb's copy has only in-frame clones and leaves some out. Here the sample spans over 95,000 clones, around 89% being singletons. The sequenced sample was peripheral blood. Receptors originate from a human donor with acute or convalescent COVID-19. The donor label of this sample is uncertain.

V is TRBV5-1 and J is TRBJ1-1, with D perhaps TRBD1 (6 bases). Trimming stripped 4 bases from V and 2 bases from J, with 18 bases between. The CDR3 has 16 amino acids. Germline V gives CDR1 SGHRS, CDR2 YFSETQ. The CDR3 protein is CASSPAWTAQNTEAFF. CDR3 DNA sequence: TGCGCCAGCAGCCCGGCTTGGACAGCTCAAAACACTGAAGCTTTCTTT.

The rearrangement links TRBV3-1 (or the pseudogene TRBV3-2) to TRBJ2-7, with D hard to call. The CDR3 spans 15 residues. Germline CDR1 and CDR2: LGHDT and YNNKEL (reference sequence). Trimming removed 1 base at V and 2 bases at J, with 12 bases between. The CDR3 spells CASSQAEALTYEQYF. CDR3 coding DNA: TGTGCCAGCAGCCAAGCAGAGGCCTTGACCTACGAGCAGTACTTC.

CDR3 sequence (DNA): TGCAGTGCTAGTCCCGGGGTCCTCCAGCCCCAGCATTTT. This codes for CSASPGVLQPQHF. The genes are TRBV20-1 and TRBJ1-5; unclear D gene. Between the trimmed V and J ends, which lost 3 bases and 7 bases, there was a span of 13 bases. The CDR3 contains 13 residues. CDR1 is DFQATT, CDR2 SNEGSKA, per germline (reference sequence).

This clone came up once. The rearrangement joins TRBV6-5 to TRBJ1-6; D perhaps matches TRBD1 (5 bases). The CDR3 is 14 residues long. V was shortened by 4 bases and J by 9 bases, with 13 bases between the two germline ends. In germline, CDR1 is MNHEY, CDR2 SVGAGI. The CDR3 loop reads CASSSGAGGSPLHF. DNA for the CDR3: TGTGCCAGCAGTTCTGGGGCCGGGGGTTCACCCCTCCACTTT.

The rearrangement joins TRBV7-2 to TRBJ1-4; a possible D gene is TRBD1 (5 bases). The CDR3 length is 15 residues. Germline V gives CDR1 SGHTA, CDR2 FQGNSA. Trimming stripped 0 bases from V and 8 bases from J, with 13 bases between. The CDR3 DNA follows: TGTGCCAGCAGCTTAGCGGCAGGGATTGGCGAAAAACTGTTTTTT. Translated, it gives CASSLAAGIGEKLFF.

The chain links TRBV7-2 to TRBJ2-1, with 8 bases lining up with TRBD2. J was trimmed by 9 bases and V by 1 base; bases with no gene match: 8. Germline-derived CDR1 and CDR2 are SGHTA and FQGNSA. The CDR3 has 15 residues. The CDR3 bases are TGTGCCAGCAGCTTAGACCCTAGCGGGTTGGGTGAGCAGTTCTTC. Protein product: CASSLDPSGLGEQFF.

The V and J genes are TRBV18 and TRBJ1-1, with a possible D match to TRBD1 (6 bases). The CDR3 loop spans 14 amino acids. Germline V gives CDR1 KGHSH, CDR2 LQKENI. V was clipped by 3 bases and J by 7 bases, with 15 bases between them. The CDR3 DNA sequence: TGTGCCAGCTCACCTTACAGGGAAGGTGGTGAAGCTTTCTTT. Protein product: CASSPYREGGEAFF. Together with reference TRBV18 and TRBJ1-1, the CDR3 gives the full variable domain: NAGVMQNPRHLVRRRGQEARLRCSPMKGHSHVYWYRQLPEEGLKFMVYLQKENIIDESGMPKERFSAEFPKEGPSILRIQQVVRGDSAAYFCASSPYREGGEAFFGQGTRLTVV.

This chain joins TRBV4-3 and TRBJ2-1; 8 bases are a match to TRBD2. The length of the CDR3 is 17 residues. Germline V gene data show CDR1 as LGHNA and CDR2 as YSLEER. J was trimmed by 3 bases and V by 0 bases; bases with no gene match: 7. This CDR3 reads CASSQDPTSGVYNEQFF. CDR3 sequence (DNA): TGCGCCAGCAGCCAAGATCCAACTAGCGGAGTCTACAATGAGCAGTTCTTC.

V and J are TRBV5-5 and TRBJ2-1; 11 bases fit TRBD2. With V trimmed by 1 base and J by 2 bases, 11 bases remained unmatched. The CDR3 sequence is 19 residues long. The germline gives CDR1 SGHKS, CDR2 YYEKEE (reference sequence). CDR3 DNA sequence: TGTGCCAGCAGCTTGTCGCAACTAGCGGGGGTGCAGCCCTACAATGAGCAGTTCTTC. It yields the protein CASSLSQLAGVQPYNEQFF.

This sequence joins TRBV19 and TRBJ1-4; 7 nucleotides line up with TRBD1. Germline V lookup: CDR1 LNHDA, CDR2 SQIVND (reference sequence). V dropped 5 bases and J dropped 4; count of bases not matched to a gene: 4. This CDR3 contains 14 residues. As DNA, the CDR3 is TGTGCCAGTAGTGCCGGGACAGTTAATGAAAAACTGTTTTTT. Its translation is CASSAGTVNEKLFF.

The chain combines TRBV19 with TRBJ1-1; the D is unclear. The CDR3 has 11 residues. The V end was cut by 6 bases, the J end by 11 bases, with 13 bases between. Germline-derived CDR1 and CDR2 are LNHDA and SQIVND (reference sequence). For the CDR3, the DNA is TGTGCCAGTAGACAAGATCTTTTGGCTTTCTTT. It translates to CASRQDLLAFF.

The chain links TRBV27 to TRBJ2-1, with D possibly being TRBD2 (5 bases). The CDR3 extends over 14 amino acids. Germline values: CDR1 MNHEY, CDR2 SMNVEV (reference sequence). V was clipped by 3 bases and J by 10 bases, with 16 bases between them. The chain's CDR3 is CASSFGSGGREQFF. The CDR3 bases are TGTGCCAGCAGTTTCGGATCTGGAGGCCGGGAGCAGTTCTTC.

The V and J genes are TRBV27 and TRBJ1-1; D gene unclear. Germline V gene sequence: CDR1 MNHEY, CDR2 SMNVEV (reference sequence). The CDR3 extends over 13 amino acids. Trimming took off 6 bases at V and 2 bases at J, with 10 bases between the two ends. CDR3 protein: CASRQSPNTEAFF. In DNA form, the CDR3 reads TGTGCCAGCAGGCAGTCACCCAACACTGAAGCTTTCTTT.

CDR3 sequence: CASSPSIRGDEQYF. The CDR3 DNA sequence: TGTGCCAGCTCACCATCCATCCGGGGTGACGAGCAGTACTTC. The chain uses TRBV18 and TRBJ2-7; weak D call: TRBD2 (5 bases). CDR3 length: 14 residues. The V end was cut by 2 bases, the J end by 5 bases, with 13 bases between. Per germline, CDR1 KGHSH and CDR2 LQKENI.

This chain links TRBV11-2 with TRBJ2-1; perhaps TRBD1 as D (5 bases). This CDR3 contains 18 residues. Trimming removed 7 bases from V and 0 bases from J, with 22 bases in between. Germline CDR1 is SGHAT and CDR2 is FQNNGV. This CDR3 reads CASMAWRGASSSYNEQFF. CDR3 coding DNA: TGTGCCAGCATGGCATGGCGTGGGGCCAGCAGCTCCTACAATGAGCAGTTCTTC.

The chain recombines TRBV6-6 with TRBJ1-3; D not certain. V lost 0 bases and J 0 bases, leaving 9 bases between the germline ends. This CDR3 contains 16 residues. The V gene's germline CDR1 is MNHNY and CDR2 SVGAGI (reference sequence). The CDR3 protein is CASSYSAGSSGNTIYF. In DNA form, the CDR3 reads TGTGCCAGCAGTTACTCGGCAGGCTCCTCTGGAAACACCATATATTTT.

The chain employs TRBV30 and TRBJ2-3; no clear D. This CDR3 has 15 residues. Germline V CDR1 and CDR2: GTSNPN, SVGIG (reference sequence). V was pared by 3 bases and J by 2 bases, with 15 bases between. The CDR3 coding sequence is TGTGCCTGGAGAGGAGTTGGCGCATCCACAGATACGCAGTATTTT. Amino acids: CAWRGVGASTDTQYF.

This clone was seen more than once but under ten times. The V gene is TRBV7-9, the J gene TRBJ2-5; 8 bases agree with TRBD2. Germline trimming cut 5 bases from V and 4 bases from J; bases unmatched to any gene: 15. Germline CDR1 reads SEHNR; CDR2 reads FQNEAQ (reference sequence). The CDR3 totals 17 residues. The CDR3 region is CASSPRYSGSTGETQYF. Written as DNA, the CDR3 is TGTGCCAGCAGCCCGCGATACAGCGGGAGTACGGGAGAGACCCAGTACTTC.

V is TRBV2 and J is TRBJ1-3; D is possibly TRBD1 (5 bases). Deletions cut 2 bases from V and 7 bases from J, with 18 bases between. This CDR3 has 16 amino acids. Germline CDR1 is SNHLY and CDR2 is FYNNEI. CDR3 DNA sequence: TGTGCCAGCAGTGAACTGGAGACAGTTCTGACGAACACCATATATTTT. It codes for CASSELETVLTNTIYF.

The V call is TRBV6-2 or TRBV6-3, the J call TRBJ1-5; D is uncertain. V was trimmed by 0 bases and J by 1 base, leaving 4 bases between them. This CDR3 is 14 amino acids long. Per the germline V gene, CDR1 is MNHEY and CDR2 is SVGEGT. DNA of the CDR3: TGTGCCAGCAGTTACTCCCAAAGCAATCAGCCCCAGCATTTT. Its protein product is CASSYSQSNQPQHF.

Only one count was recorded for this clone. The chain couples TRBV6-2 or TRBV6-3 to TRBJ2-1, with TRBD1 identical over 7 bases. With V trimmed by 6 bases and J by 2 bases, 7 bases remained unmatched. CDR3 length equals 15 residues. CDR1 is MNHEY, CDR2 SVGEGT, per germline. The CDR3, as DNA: TGTGCCAGCAGATACAGGGGATATGCCTACAATGAGCAGTTCTTC. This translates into CASRYRGYAYNEQFF.

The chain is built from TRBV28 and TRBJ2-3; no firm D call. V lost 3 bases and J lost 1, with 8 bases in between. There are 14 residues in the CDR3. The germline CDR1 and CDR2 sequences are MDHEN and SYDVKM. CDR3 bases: TGTGCCAGCAGTTTTTTCCCGGGCACAGATACGCAGTATTTT. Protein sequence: CASSFFPGTDTQYF.

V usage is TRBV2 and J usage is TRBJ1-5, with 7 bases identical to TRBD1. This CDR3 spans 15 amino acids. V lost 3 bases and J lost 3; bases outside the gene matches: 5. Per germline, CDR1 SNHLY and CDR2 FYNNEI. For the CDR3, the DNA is TGTGCCAGCAGTGATGGCAGGGGGTTCAATCAGCCCCAGCATTTT. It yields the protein CASSDGRGFNQPQHF.

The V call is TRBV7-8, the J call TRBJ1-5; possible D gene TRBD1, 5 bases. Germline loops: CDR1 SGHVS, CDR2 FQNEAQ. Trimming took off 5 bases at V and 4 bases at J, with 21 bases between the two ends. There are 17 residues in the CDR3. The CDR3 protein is CASSLEGILGGNQPQHF. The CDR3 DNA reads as TGTGCCAGCAGCCTTGAAGGGATCCTCGGGGGTAATCAGCCCCAGCATTTT.

The CDR3 spells CASWGQGRETQYF. The CDR3 DNA is TGTGCCAGCTGGGGGCAGGGGAGAGAGACCCAGTACTTC. The chain recombines TRBV28 with TRBJ2-5, with D maybe TRBD1 (6 bases). The CDR3 is made up of 13 amino acids. V was cut by 8 bases and J by 4 bases, with 14 bases left in between. Per germline, CDR1 MDHEN and CDR2 SYDVKM.

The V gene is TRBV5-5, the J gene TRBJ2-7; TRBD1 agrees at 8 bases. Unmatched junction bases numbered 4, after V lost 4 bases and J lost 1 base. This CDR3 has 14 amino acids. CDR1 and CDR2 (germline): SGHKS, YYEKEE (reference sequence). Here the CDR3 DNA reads TGTGCCAGCAGCCGAGGACAGGGTTCCTACGAGCAGTACTTC. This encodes CASSRGQGSYEQYF.

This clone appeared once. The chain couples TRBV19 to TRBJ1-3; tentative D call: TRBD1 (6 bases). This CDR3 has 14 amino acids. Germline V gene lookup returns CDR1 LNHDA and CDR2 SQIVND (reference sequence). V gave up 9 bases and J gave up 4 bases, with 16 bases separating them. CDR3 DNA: TGTGCCAGCAGCAGGGGAATTTCCGGAAACACCATATATTTT. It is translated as CASSRGISGNTIYF.

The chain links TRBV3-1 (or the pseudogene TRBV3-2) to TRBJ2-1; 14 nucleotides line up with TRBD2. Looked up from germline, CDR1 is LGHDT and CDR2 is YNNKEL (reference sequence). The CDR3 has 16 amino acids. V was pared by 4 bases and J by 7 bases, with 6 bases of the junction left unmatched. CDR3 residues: CASSRGLAGVGNEQFF. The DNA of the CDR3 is TGTGCCAGCAGCCGGGGACTAGCGGGGGTGGGGAATGAGCAGTTCTTC.

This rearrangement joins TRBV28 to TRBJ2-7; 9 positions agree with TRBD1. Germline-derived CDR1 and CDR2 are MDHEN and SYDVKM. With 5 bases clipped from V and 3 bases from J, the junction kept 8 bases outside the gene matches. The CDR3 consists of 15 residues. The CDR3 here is CASSGGGTGNYEQYF. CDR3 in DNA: TGTGCCAGCAGTGGGGGGGGGACAGGGAACTACGAGCAGTACTTC. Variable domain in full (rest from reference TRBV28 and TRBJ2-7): DVKVTQSSRYLVKRTGEKVFLECVQDMDHENMFWYRQDPGLGLRLIYFSYDVKMKEKGDIPEGYSVSREKKERFSLILESASTNQTSMYLCASSGGGTGNYEQYFGPGTRLTVT.

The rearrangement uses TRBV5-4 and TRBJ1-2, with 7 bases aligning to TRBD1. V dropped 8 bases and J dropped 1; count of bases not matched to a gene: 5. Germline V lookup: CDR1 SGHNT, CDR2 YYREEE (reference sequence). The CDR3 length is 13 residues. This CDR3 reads CASNRGGNYGYTF. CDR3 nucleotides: TGTGCCAGTAACAGGGGAGGTAACTATGGCTACACCTTC.

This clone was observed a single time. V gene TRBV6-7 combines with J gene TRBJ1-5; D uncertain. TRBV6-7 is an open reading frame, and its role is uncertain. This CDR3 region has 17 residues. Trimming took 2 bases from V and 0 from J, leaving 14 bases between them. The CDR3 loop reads CASSYKEAQHSNQPQHF. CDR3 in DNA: TGTGCCAGCAGTTACAAAGAGGCCCAACATAGCAATCAGCCCCAGCATTTT.

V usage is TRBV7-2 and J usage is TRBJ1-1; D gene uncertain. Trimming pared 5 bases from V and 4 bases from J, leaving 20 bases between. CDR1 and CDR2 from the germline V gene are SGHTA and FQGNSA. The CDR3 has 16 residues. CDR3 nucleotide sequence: TGTGCCAGCAGCGCAACATTAAATTCGCGGGCCACTGAAGCTTTCTTT. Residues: CASSATLNSRATEAFF.